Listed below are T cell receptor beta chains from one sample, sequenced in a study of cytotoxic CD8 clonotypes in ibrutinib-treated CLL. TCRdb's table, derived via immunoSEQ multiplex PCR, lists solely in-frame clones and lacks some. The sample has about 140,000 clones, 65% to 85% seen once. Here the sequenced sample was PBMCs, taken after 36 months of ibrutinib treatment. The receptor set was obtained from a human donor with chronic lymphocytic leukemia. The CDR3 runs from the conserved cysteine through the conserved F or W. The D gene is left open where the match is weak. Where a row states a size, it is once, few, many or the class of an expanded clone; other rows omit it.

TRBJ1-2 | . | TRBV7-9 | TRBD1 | TGTGCCAGCAGCCTAGGACAGGGCTGGGACTATGGCTACACCTTC | CASSLGQGWDYGYTF
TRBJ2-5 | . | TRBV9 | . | TGTGCCAGCAGCGTAGAGGTTTCAGGGTTGAAGACCCAGTACTTC | CASSVEVSGLKTQYF
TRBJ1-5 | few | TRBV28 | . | TGTGCCAGCAGCCCTGTCGGGGGAGCGAGCAATCAGCCCCAGCATTTT | CASSPVGGASNQPQHF
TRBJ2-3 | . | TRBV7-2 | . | TGTGCCAGCAGCTTAGATCGAAGAGCGGGTACGCAGTATTTT | CASSLDRRAGTQYF
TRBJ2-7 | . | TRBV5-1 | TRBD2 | TGCGCCAGCCGGCGTGCACTAGCGGCAGACGAGCAGTACTTC | CASRRALAADEQYF
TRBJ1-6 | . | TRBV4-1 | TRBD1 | TGCGCCAGCAGCCAGGTCACCAGGGGGCTCAGTTCACCCCTCCACTTT | CASSQVTRGLSSPLHF
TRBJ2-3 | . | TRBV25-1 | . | TGTGCCAGCAGTCGTCAGGGCAGCACAGATACGCAGTATTTT | CASSRQGSTDTQYF
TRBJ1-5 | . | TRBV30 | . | TGTGCCTGGAGTTCGGGCGTCCCTCAGCCCCAGCATTTT | CAWSSGVPQPQHF
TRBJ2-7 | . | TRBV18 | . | TGTGCCAGCTCACCGGTTGGCTACGAGCAGTACTTC | CASSPVGYEQYF
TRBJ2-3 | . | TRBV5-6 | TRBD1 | TGTGCCAGCAGCGCACGGACAGGGGCTTTCACAGATACGCAGTATTTT | CASSARTGAFTDTQYF
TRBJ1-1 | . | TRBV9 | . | TGTGCCAGCAGTAGACAGTCTGAAGCTTTCTTT | CASSRQSEAFF
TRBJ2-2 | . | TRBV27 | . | TGTGCCAGCAGTTTATTCATCGAACGGGTCAACACCGGGGAGCTGTTTTTT | CASSLFIERVNTGELFF
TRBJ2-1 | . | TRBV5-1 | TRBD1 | TGCGCCAGCAGCTTGGACAGGGGGTCCCGCAATGAGCAGTTCTTC | CASSLDRGSRNEQFF
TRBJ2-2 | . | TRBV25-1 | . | TGTGCCAGCAGTGAATATATTGGGACTTCTAACACCGGGGAGCTGTTTTTT | CASSEYIGTSNTGELFF
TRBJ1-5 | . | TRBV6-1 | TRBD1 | TGTGCCAGCAGTGAGACAGGGAGCAATCAGCCCCAGCATTTT | CASSETGSNQPQHF
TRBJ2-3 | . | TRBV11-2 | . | TGTGCCAGCAGCTTAGAACAGTTCACAGATACGCAGTATTTT | CASSLEQFTDTQYF
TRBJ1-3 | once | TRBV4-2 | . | TGTGCCAGCAGCTTGGACAGAAACACCATATATTTT | CASSLDRNTIYF
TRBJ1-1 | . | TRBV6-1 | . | TGTGCCAGCAGTGATGGGGGTAGCGTGAACACTGAAGCTTTCTTT | CASSDGGSVNTEAFF
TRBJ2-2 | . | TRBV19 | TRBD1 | TGTGCCAGTAGTCCGGGACAGCCGAACACCGGGGAGCTGTTTTTT | CASSPGQPNTGELFF
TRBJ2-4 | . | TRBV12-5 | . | TGTGCTAGTGGTTTGAGCGGAAACATTCAGTACTTC | CASGLSGNIQYF
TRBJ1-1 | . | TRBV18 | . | TGTGCCAGCTCACCACGGCAGGGCCCGAACACTGAAGCTTTCTTT | CASSPRQGPNTEAFF
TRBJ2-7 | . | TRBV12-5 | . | TGTGCTAGTGGCCTGGGGCGGACCCTGGAGCAGTACTTC | CASGLGRTLEQYF
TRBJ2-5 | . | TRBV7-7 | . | TGTGCCAGCAGCGCCTTCCAAGAGACCCAGTACTTC | CASSAFQETQYF
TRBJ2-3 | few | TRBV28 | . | TGTGCCAGCAGTTTAGGGGGCAGGGGCACAGATACGCAGTATTTT | CASSLGGRGTDTQYF
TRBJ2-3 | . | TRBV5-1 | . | TGCGCCAGCAGCTTGAACAACCGTGGGACCACAGATACGCAGTATTTT | CASSLNNRGTTDTQYF
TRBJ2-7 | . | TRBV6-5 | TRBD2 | TGTGCCAGCAGTTACCAAGGACTAGCAGCCTCCTACGAGCAGTACTTC | CASSYQGLAASYEQYF
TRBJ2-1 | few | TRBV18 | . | TGTGCCAGCTCACCTACGGTAATGATAGACAATGAGCAGTTCTTC | CASSPTVMIDNEQFF
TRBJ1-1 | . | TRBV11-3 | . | TGTGCCAGCAGCTTCGACGAGATCGCTGAAGCTTTCTTT | CASSFDEIAEAFF
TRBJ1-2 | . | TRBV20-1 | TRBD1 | TGCAGCAGACAGGGGCTCGCGGGCTACACCTTC | CSRQGLAGYTF
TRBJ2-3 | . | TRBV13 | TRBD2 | TGTGCCAGCAGCCGCTCCGGGAGGGCCTCCGATACGCAGTATTTT | CASSRSGRASDTQYF
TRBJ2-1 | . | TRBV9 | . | TGTGCCAGCAGCGTAGCGGGTGAGCAGTTCTTC | CASSVAGEQFF
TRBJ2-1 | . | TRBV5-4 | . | TGTGCCAGCACCCGAGGGGGAGAGCCTAGTAATGAGCAGTTCTTC | CASTRGGEPSNEQFF
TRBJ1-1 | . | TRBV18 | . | TGTGCCAGCTCCGGCCGGGAGGACACTGAAGCTTTCTTT | CASSGREDTEAFF
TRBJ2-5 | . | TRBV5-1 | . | TGCGCCAGCAGCTTGGGAGCGACCGAAGAGACCCAGTACTTC | CASSLGATEETQYF
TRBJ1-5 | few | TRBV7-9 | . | TGTGCCAGCAGCCCTACCAGGGGACAGCCCCAGCATTTT | CASSPTRGQPQHF
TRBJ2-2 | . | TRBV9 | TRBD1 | TGTGCCAGCAGCGTCGGGACAGATGAGGTTGGGGAGCTGTTTTTT | CASSVGTDEVGELFF
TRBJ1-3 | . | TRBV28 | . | TGTGCCATCCAAGAGCACAGGGTCTTTGGAAACACCATATATTTT | CAIQEHRVFGNTIYF
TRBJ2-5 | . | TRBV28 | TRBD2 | TGTGCCAGCAGTCGACCCGGACTAGCGGGTACAAGGACCCAGTACTTC | CASSRPGLAGTRTQYF
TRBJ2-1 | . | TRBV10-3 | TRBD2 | TGTGCCATCAGTGACCTAGCGGGAGGGCTCAACAATGAGCAGTTCTTC | CAISDLAGGLNNEQFF
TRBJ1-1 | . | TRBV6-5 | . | TGTGCCAGCAGTTATAACCAGGGGAGCACTGAAGCTTTCTTT | CASSYNQGSTEAFF
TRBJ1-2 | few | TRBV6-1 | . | TGTGCCAGCAGTGAAGCGCTGTCAGGGGACGGCTACACCTTC | CASSEALSGDGYTF
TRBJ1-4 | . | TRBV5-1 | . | TGCGCCAGCAGCATTTGGGGAGAAAAACTGTTTTTT | CASSIWGEKLFF